Listed here are 25 T cell receptor beta chains from one sample, sequenced in a study of persistence of HIV-infected CD4 T cells. This was the immunoSEQ version 4 assay in survey mode. TCRdb's table, derived via immunoSEQ multiplex PCR, lists solely in-frame clones and lacks some. This sample has some 37,000 clones, with 82% found just once. These receptors lack a known antigen. The stimulus was an HIV-1 Gag 15-mer peptide pool, 1 ug/peptide/mL. CD40L-negative CD69-negative CD45RO-high memory CD4+ T cells were sorted as populations depleted of antigen-responding cells. Source: cultured CD4+ T cells from PBMCs, taken from a patient who received antiretroviral therapy. The source of these receptors is an adult with HIV. The donor label of this sample is uncertain.

This chain uses TRBV9 with TRBJ1-2; 7 bases align to TRBD1. Unmatched junction bases numbered 9, after V lost 0 bases and J lost 1 base. This CDR3 spans 17 amino acids. CDR1 is SGDLS and CDR2 is YYNGEE in the germline V gene. Written as DNA, the CDR3 is TGTGCCAGCAGCGTAGTTGGGACAGCTAGCGATAACTATGGCTACACCTTC. Protein: CASSVVGTASDNYGYTF.

This rearrangement joins TRBV4-1 to TRBJ2-1; D call uncertain. V lost 1 base, J lost 0 bases, and 10 bases lay in between. Germline V lookup: CDR1 MGHRA, CDR2 YSYEKL. The CDR3 loop spans 16 amino acids. The CDR3 DNA follows: TGCGCCAGCAGCCAAGTTGACATCCTCTCCTACAATGAGCAGTTCTTC. Protein: CASSQVDILSYNEQFF.

The chain uses TRBV7-2 and TRBJ2-3; either TRBD1 or TRBD2 may fit D (5 bases each). Between the trimmed V and J ends, which lost 5 bases and 4 bases, there was a span of 13 bases. The length of the CDR3 is 14 residues. Per germline, CDR1 SGHTA and CDR2 FQGNSA. CDR3 sequence (DNA): TGTGCCAGCAGCCCGGGGCGGCCGTCAGATACGCAGTATTTT. Translated, it gives CASSPGRPSDTQYF. The full variable domain, in which reference TRBV7-2 and TRBJ2-3 provide the parts outside the CDR3, is GAGVSQSPSNKVTEKGKDVELRCDPISGHTALYWYRQSLGQGLEFLIYFQGNSAPDKSGLPSDRFSAERTGGSVSTLTIQRTQQEDSAVYLCASSPGRPSDTQYFGPGTRLTVL.

In DNA, the CDR3 is TGTGCCAGCAGTCCCTATGCTAGCGGGGGGGCAAGGACCGGGGAGCTGTTTTTT. It is translated as CASSPYASGGARTGELFF. The chain carries TRBV27 and TRBJ2-2; 12 bases are a match to TRBD2. The V gene's germline CDR1 is MNHEY and CDR2 SMNVEV (reference sequence). Losses at the gene ends were 5 bases for V and 5 bases for J; bases not matched to a gene: 12. The CDR3 is made up of 18 amino acids.

The chain is built from TRBV7-3 and TRBJ2-7, with 7 nucleotides matching TRBD2. The V gene's germline CDR1 is SGHTA and CDR2 FQGTGA. The CDR3 runs 15 residues. Trimming removed 2 bases from V and 1 base from J; junction bases left unmatched: 5. The CDR3 sequence is CASSLASGSSYEQYF. Here the CDR3 DNA reads TGTGCCAGCAGCTTAGCTAGCGGAAGTTCCTACGAGCAGTACTTC.

This clone was detected a few times. V gene TRBV6-5 combines with J gene TRBJ1-2, with D perhaps matching TRBD1 (5 bases). Germline CDR1 reads MNHEY; CDR2 reads SVGAGI. Deletions cut 4 bases from V and 3 bases from J, with 9 bases between. This CDR3 is built from 13 residues. The CDR3 loop is CASSFRVDYGYTF. The DNA of the CDR3 is TGTGCCAGCAGTTTCAGGGTCGACTATGGCTACACCTTC.

The genes are TRBV5-1 and TRBJ1-2, with D tentatively TRBD1 (5 bases). The V gene lost 1 base and the J gene lost 5 bases, with 15 bases spanning the gap. The CDR3 is made up of 15 amino acids. CDR1 and CDR2 (germline): SGHRS, YFSETQ. The CDR3 coding sequence is TGCGCCAGCAGCTTGTCTTCAGGGTCGACTTATGGCTACACCTTC. This sequence encodes CASSLSSGSTYGYTF.

This chain uses TRBV12-3 or TRBV12-4 with TRBJ2-7, with 7 bases aligning to TRBD1. Unmatched junction bases numbered 8, after V lost 11 bases and J lost 1 base. This CDR3 is 13 amino acids long. The CDR3 DNA reads as TGTGCCTCCCGCCGGGACAGTTCCTACGAGCAGTACTTC. Its translation: CASRRDSSYEQYF.

The V and J genes are TRBV5-1 and TRBJ2-7, with TRBD2 matching over 10 bases. Germline lookup yields CDR1 SGHRS and CDR2 YFSETQ. The CDR3 covers 16 residues. The V segment lost 0 bases and the J segment 4 bases; nucleotides outside the gene matches: 7. CDR3 sequence: CASSLEVAGGTYEQYV. In DNA, the CDR3 is TGCGCCAGCAGCTTGGAGGTAGCGGGGGGAACGTACGAGCAGTACGTC.

This clone was detected a few times. The rearrangement uses TRBV14 and TRBJ2-3; D uncertain. V was cut by 0 bases and J by 4 bases, with 8 bases left in between. The germline gives CDR1 SGHDN, CDR2 FVKESK. This CDR3 has 14 amino acids. The CDR3 coding sequence is TGTGCCAGCAGCCAAGATCTAATCCCAGATACGCAGTATTTT. This sequence encodes CASSQDLIPDTQYF.

J is TRBJ2-2 and V is TRBV15, with a tentative D call TRBD2 (5 bases). Germline V gene data show CDR1 as LNHNV and CDR2 as YYDKDF (reference sequence). CDR3 length: 14 amino acids. V was clipped by 5 bases and J by 5 bases, with 12 bases between them. CDR3 protein: CATSVGGSTGELFF. The CDR3 nucleotides read TGTGCCACCAGCGTCGGCGGGTCGACCGGGGAGCTGTTTTTT.

The chain uses TRBV5-4 and TRBJ1-2; no firm D call. Between the trimmed V and J ends, which lost 0 bases and 7 bases, there was a span of 13 bases. Germline V lookup: CDR1 SGHNT, CDR2 YYREEE (reference sequence). This CDR3 region has 14 residues. CDR3 in amino acids: CASSLVEGIGGYTF. CDR3 DNA sequence: TGTGCCAGCAGCTTGGTGGAGGGAATCGGTGGCTACACCTTC.

The J gene is TRBJ2-7, the V gene TRBV20-1; TRBD1 might be the D (6 bases). The CDR3 covers 15 residues. Germline V gene data show CDR1 as DFQATT and CDR2 as SNEGSKA (reference sequence). Between the trimmed V and J ends, which lost 3 bases and 9 bases, there was a span of 24 bases. The DNA of the CDR3 is TGCAGTGCTAGTTCTCTCCCTCAGGGGCATCGAGCGCAGTACTTC. Translated: CSASSLPQGHRAQYF.

The rearrangement joins TRBV5-1 to TRBJ2-3; TRBD2 agrees at 8 bases. CDR3 length: 15 residues. Trimming cost V 0 bases and J 5 bases; bases outside gene matches: 5. CDR1 and CDR2 from the germline V gene are SGHRS and YFSETQ. The CDR3 protein is CASSLERGGGDTQYF. CDR3 DNA sequence: TGCGCCAGCAGCTTGGAACGGGGGGGCGGAGATACGCAGTATTTT.

The V and J genes are TRBV12-5 and TRBJ2-7, with D perhaps matching TRBD1 (6 bases). V lost 8 bases, J lost 1 base, and 15 bases lay in between. Germline CDR1 reads LGHNT; CDR2 reads FRNRAP. CDR3 length equals 14 residues. Here the CDR3 DNA reads TGTGCTAGTACTCCGGGCAGGGGATCCTACGAGCAGTACGTC. Translated: CASTPGRGSYEQYV.

The chain combines TRBV5-1 with TRBJ2-1; 11 bases are shared with TRBD2. This CDR3 has 17 amino acids. V was clipped by 4 bases and J by 7 bases; unmatched bases: 13. Germline CDR1 SGHRS, CDR2 YFSETQ. The DNA of the CDR3 is TGCGCCAGCAGCGAGGACGCTAGCGGGGGGTCAGGAAATGAGCAGTTCTTC. Protein sequence: CASSEDASGGSGNEQFF.

Here the CDR3 reads CATSDPRPEANNEQFF. The CDR3 region has the DNA TGTGCCACCAGTGACCCTCGCCCGGAGGCCAACAATGAGCAGTTCTTC. V is TRBV24-1 and J is TRBJ2-1, with D possibly TRBD2 on 5 matching bases. Trimming cost V 4 bases and J 5 bases, with 17 bases left between them. There are 16 residues in the CDR3. The V gene's germline CDR1 is KGHDR and CDR2 SFDVKD.

This clone appeared a few times. The V call is TRBV7-3, the J call TRBJ2-1, with 7 bases that match TRBD2. From germline, CDR1 is SGHTA and CDR2 FQGTGA. The V and J ends lost 3 bases and 5 bases, in that order; junction bases with no gene match: 10. The CDR3 extends over 16 amino acids. The CDR3 loop is CASSFLPGLGNNEQFF. CDR3 sequence (DNA): TGTGCCAGCAGCTTCCTCCCCGGACTAGGGAACAATGAGCAGTTCTTC.

As DNA, the CDR3 is TGTGCCACCAGCGGATTCCGGGCGGGAGGGTCACCCCTCCACTTT. Translation gives CATSGFRAGGSPLHF. The chain is built from TRBV15 and TRBJ1-6; no clear D. Looked up from germline, CDR1 is LNHNV and CDR2 is YYDKDF (reference sequence). This CDR3 is 15 amino acids long. V was shortened by 5 bases and J by 10 bases, with 18 bases between the two germline ends.

The gene calls are TRBV6-5 and TRBJ2-3, with 7 nucleotides matching TRBD1. This CDR3 has 14 amino acids. The V and J ends lost 4 bases and 2 bases, in that order; junction bases with no gene match: 3. CDR1 and CDR2 (germline): MNHEY, SVGAGI. The CDR3 here is CASSSGQNTDTQYF. The CDR3 DNA reads TGTGCCAGCAGTTCGGGACAGAACACAGATACGCAGTATTTT.

J is TRBJ1-1 and V is TRBV19, with TRBD1 matching 7 bases. Germline V CDR1 and CDR2: LNHDA, SQIVND (reference sequence). The CDR3 has 15 amino acids. The J segment lost 4 bases and the V segment lost 5 bases, leaving 10 bases of the junction unmatched. The CDR3 sequence is CASSRIQGKVTEAFF. For the CDR3, the DNA is TGTGCCAGTAGTCGGATACAGGGGAAAGTCACTGAAGCTTTCTTT.

The chain has TRBV30 and TRBJ2-2; D may be TRBD2 (7 bases). CDR3 length: 15 residues. Deletions cut 2 bases from V and 9 bases from J, with 19 bases between. Germline CDR1 is GTSNPN and CDR2 is SVGIG (reference sequence). The CDR3 nucleotides read TGTGCCTGGAGTCTAGGGGGGGCACTCTATAGGGAGCTGTTTTTT. Translation gives CAWSLGGALYRELFF.

The J gene is TRBJ1-5, the V gene TRBV7-8; 10 nucleotides match TRBD1. Looked up from germline, CDR1 is SGHVS and CDR2 is FQNEAQ. There are 15 residues in the CDR3. Trimming removed 5 bases from V and 6 bases from J; junction bases left unmatched: 7. CDR3 protein: CASSRQGQGTQPQHF. CDR3 bases: TGTGCCAGCAGCCGCCAGGGACAGGGGACTCAGCCCCAGCATTTT.

The rearrangement joins TRBV7-9 to TRBJ2-2; 11 bases are a match to TRBD1. With V trimmed by 6 bases and J by 4 bases, 4 bases remained unmatched. This CDR3 is built from 15 residues. Germline-derived CDR1 and CDR2 are SEHNR and FQNEAQ (reference sequence). The CDR3: CASRAGTGGTGELFF. The DNA of the CDR3 is TGTGCCAGCAGGGCCGGGACAGGGGGCACCGGGGAGCTGTTTTTT.

The chain recombines TRBV5-6 with TRBJ1-1; D remains unclear. Per germline, CDR1 SGHDT and CDR2 YYEEEE. Trimming stripped 0 bases from V and 5 bases from J, with 8 bases between. The CDR3 extends over 13 amino acids. CDR3 loop: CASSLGVGTEAFF. In nucleotides, the CDR3 is TGTGCCAGCAGCTTGGGGGTTGGAACTGAAGCTTTCTTT.